The 29 T cell receptor beta chains reported below all come from one sample, sequenced in a study of T-cell memory formation after mild COVID-19. MiXCR, run by TCRdb on the 5' RACE reads, gives a single entry per CDR3 protein. The sample contains roughly 220,000 distinct CDR3 sequences, about 9.2% of which appear only once. The sequencing input was PBMCs or a T cell subset sorted from them (not recorded which). The receptors here all came from a man aged 18 to 30 who had mild COVID-19 (a few samples of this study predate the infection). Cell type and time point are not known.

This clonotype was observed many times. The V and J genes are TRBV7-3 and TRBJ2-1, with 9 nucleotides matching TRBD2. This CDR3 is built from 15 residues. The ends lost 5 bases at V and 4 bases at J; junction bases unmatched: 6. Germline V CDR1 and CDR2: SGHTA, FQGTGA. The CDR3 loop is CASSALAGAYNEQFF. DNA of the CDR3: TGTGCCAGCAGCGCGTTAGCGGGGGCTTACAATGAGCAGTTCTTC.

At least ten counts were recorded for this clonotype. This chain links TRBV20-1 with TRBJ2-1; a weak D match, TRBD2 (7 bases). The length of the CDR3 is 14 residues. V was shortened by 0 bases and J by 9 bases, with 15 bases between the two germline ends. The germline gives CDR1 DFQATT, CDR2 SNEGSKA (reference sequence). The CDR3 protein is CSARDEGGTGEQFF. In DNA form, the CDR3 reads TGCAGTGCTAGAGATGAGGGGGGGACGGGTGAGCAGTTCTTC.

This clonotype was seen more than once but under ten times. The V call is TRBV6-5, the J call TRBJ2-2, with 8 bases that match TRBD1. With 7 bases clipped from V and 0 bases from J, the junction kept 4 bases outside the gene matches. Germline CDR1 reads MNHEY; CDR2 reads SVGAGI. CDR3 size: 15 residues. CDR3 DNA sequence: TGTGCCAGCACCCTGGGACAGGCGAACACCGGGGAGCTGTTTTTT. Its translation: CASTLGQANTGELFF.

This clonotype has at least ten counts. The chain combines TRBV4-1 with TRBJ1-1; D possibly corresponds to TRBD1 (5 bases). The length of the CDR3 is 14 residues. Trimming left V 1 base short and J 8 bases short, with 14 bases between. Germline assignment: CDR1 MGHRA and CDR2 YSYEKL. The CDR3 is CASSQGLRGAEAFF. The CDR3 nucleotides are TGCGCCAGCAGCCAAGGGCTAAGGGGAGCCGAAGCTTTCTTT.

The V gene is TRBV29-1, the J gene TRBJ2-2; the match to TRBD2 covers 9 bases. Germline CDR1 SQVTM, CDR2 ANQGSEA. J gave up 1 base and V 3 bases, and 3 bases lay outside the gene matches. The CDR3 loop spans 15 amino acids. The CDR3: CSVEKLAGNTGELFF. Written as DNA, the CDR3 is TGCAGCGTTGAGAAACTAGCGGGGAACACCGGGGAGCTGTTTTTT.

The chain links TRBV14 to TRBJ1-2, with unresolved D. Per germline, CDR1 SGHDN and CDR2 FVKESK. This CDR3 contains 13 residues. V was pared by 2 bases and J by 3 bases, with 7 bases between. The CDR3: CASSQPGYYGYTF. CDR3 bases: TGTGCCAGCAGCCAACCGGGCTACTATGGCTACACCTTC.

This clonotype was seen ten or more times. The chain employs TRBV5-1 and TRBJ2-7; 10 nucleotides match TRBD1. CDR1 and CDR2 (germline): SGHRS, YFSETQ. Trimming at V came to 4 bases and at J to 6 bases, leaving 7 bases not matched to a gene. The CDR3 sequence is 14 residues long. The CDR3 DNA sequence: TGCGCCAGCAGCGCGGGACAGGGGATGAGCGAGCAGTACTTC. This translates into CASSAGQGMSEQYF.

This clonotype was counted ten times or more. CDR3 nucleotide sequence: TGTGCCAGCAGCGGGCTCTCCAAAAACATTCAGTACTTC. Amino acid sequence: CASSGLSKNIQYF. The chain has TRBV11-1 and TRBJ2-4; D unclear. The CDR3 contains 13 residues. Trimming removed 5 bases at V and 2 bases at J, with 7 bases between. Per the germline V gene, CDR1 is SGHAT and CDR2 is FQDESV (reference sequence).

This clonotype was counted ten times or more. The genes are TRBV7-2 and TRBJ2-2; D gene uncertain. The CDR3 is 14 residues long. The germline V gene encodes CDR1 SGHTA and CDR2 FQGNSA. V shed 4 bases and J shed 5 bases, with 11 bases lying between them. CDR3 sequence reads: CASSSGPATGELFF. The CDR3 region has the DNA TGTGCCAGCAGCTCCGGCCCGGCAACCGGGGAGCTGTTTTTT.

This clonotype turned up a few times. The J gene is TRBJ2-1, the V gene TRBV5-1; 13 bases match TRBD2. This CDR3 has 15 residues. Per germline, CDR1 SGHRS and CDR2 YFSETQ. The J segment lost 16 bases and the V segment lost 2 bases, leaving 12 bases of the junction unmatched. The CDR3 sequence is CASSFSTSGGTDRFF. The CDR3 region has the DNA TGCGCCAGCAGCTTCTCGACTAGCGGGGGGACCGACAGATTCTTC.

The rearrangement joins TRBV6-5 to TRBJ1-4, with TRBD1 matching 7 bases. The CDR3 extends over 14 amino acids. V lost 5 bases, J lost 4 bases, and 4 bases stayed unmatched. CDR1 and CDR2 (germline): MNHEY, SVGAGI. The CDR3 bases are TGTGCCAGCAGTGGGGGACAGCATAATGAAAAACTGTTTTTT. It encodes CASSGGQHNEKLFF.

V usage is TRBV7-3 and J usage is TRBJ2-3; D tentatively fits TRBD1 or TRBD2 (5 bases each). In germline, CDR1 is SGHTA, CDR2 FQGTGA. The CDR3 length is 17 residues. V was clipped by 1 base and J by 6 bases, with 20 bases between them. DNA for the CDR3: TGTGCCAGCAGCTTAAAAGTTGGGTCAGGGCGGGCGGATACGCAGTATTTT. Residues: CASSLKVGSGRADTQYF.

In its sample, this clonotype was seen many times. This chain connects TRBV6-5 to TRBJ2-1; 7 bases line up with TRBD2. The ends lost 1 base at V and 6 bases at J; junction bases unmatched: 9. The CDR3 totals 16 residues. Germline lookup yields CDR1 MNHEY and CDR2 SVGAGI. The DNA of the CDR3 is TGTGCCAGCAGTTACTTGTCGGGGGGTCGAAGCAATGAGCAGTTCTTC. Translated, it gives CASSYLSGGRSNEQFF.

This clonotype was counted a few times. This chain links TRBV12-3 or TRBV12-4 with TRBJ1-5; 7 bases are a match to TRBD1. The CDR3 is 14 residues long. V shed 3 bases and J 5 bases; nucleotides not matched to a gene: 4. The CDR3 coding sequence is TGTGCCAGCAGTTTCGGCAGGGGGGATCAGCCCCAGCATTTT. Amino acid sequence: CASSFGRGDQPQHF.

The chain employs TRBV6-5 and TRBJ2-7, with a tentative D call TRBD2 (6 bases). This CDR3 spans 17 amino acids. The germline gives CDR1 MNHEY, CDR2 SVGAGI. V lost 6 bases and J lost 6, with 27 bases in between. The CDR3 protein is CASSHRTLPRGGSEQYF. In nucleotides, the CDR3 is TGTGCCAGCAGCCACCGTACGCTCCCGCGGGGTGGGAGCGAGCAGTACTTC.

This sequence joins TRBV28 and TRBJ1-5, with 10 positions matching TRBD1. The CDR3 loop spans 15 amino acids. After removal of 5 bases from V and 6 bases from J, the junction contained 7 bases not matched to a gene. CDR1 and CDR2 (germline): MDHEN, SYDVKM. CDR3 sequence: CASSTSDRGFQPQHF. The DNA for the CDR3 is TGTGCCAGCAGTACCTCGGACAGGGGGTTTCAGCCCCAGCATTTT. Supplemented by reference TRBV28 and TRBJ1-5, the full variable domain reads DVKVTQSSRYLVKRTGEKVFLECVQDMDHENMFWYRQDPGLGLRLIYFSYDVKMKEKGDIPEGYSVSREKKERFSLILESASTNQTSMYLCASSTSDRGFQPQHFGDGTRLSIL.

This clonotype was detected a few times. The chain combines TRBV24-1 with TRBJ2-2; D is ambiguous. CDR1 KGHDR and CDR2 SFDVKD come from the germline V gene. This CDR3 has 12 residues. V lost 3 bases to trimming and J lost 7 bases, with 5 bases between them. CDR3 residues: CATSDLLGELFF. For the CDR3, the DNA is TGTGCCACCAGTGATCTTCTCGGGGAGCTGTTTTTT.

This clonotype has only a few counts. The chain is built from TRBV7-2 and TRBJ2-5; D uncertain. Trimming stripped 3 bases from V and 1 base from J, with 9 bases between. The CDR3 consists of 14 residues. Germline lookup yields CDR1 SGHTA and CDR2 FQGNSA. The CDR3 DNA sequence: TGTGCCAGCAGCTTCAGGACGGGCCAAGAGACCCAGTACTTC. This translates into CASSFRTGQETQYF.

The chain joins TRBV5-1 to TRBJ1-6, with 7 nucleotides matching TRBD1. The CDR3 runs 14 residues. From germline, CDR1 is SGHRS and CDR2 YFSETQ. The trim removed 4 bases at V and 6 bases at J, leaving 4 bases unmatched. The CDR3 DNA reads as TGCGCCAGCAGCCAGACAGGGAGTAATTCACCCCTCCACTTT. This encodes CASSQTGSNSPLHF.

As DNA, the CDR3 is TGTGCCATCAGTGCGACACTCTACAATGAGCAGTTCTTC. This codes for CAISATLYNEQFF. The chain is built from TRBV10-3 and TRBJ2-1, with no clear D. There are 13 residues in the CDR3. Trimming stripped 4 bases from V and 3 bases from J, with 7 bases between. Germline V gene lookup returns CDR1 ENHRY and CDR2 SYGVKD.

The chain recombines TRBV25-1 with TRBJ2-7; D unresolved. The CDR3 runs to 13 residues. The germline CDR1 and CDR2 sequences are MGHDK and SYGVNS. Trimming stripped 2 bases from V and 0 bases from J, with 5 bases between. CDR3 bases: TGTGCCAGCAGTGAAGCCAGCTCCTACGAGCAGTACTTC. Translation gives CASSEASSYEQYF.

This chain links TRBV5-6 with TRBJ1-2; 7 bases are a match to TRBD1. The CDR3 is 12 amino acids. In germline, CDR1 is SGHDT, CDR2 YYEEEE. V trimming: 5 bases; J trimming: 7 bases; junction bases outside the gene matches: 5. The CDR3 DNA is TGTGCCAGCAGACAGGGGCGAGGTGGCTACACCTTC. Translated, it gives CASRQGRGGYTF.

The sample holds many counts of this clonotype. The gene calls are TRBV7-2 and TRBJ2-1; D perhaps matches TRBD2 (6 bases). The CDR3 consists of 17 residues. The germline V gene has CDR1 SGHTA and CDR2 FQGNSA. The V and J ends lost 0 bases and 4 bases respectively, with 16 bases between them. CDR3 sequence reads: CASSLAIGGAGYNEQFF. The CDR3, as DNA: TGTGCCAGCAGCTTAGCGATTGGAGGGGCAGGGTACAATGAGCAGTTCTTC.

The rearrangement joins TRBV2 to TRBJ2-2; TRBD1 aligns across 10 bases. The ends lost 3 bases at V and 5 bases at J; junction bases unmatched: 3. This CDR3 contains 15 residues. Germline V lookup: CDR1 SNHLY, CDR2 FYNNEI. The CDR3 loop reads CASSDDRGRTGELFF. CDR3 coding DNA: TGTGCCAGCAGTGATGACAGGGGGCGAACCGGGGAGCTGTTTTTT.

This clonotype was counted many times. The chain joins TRBV12-3 or TRBV12-4 to TRBJ2-3; a possible D gene is TRBD2 (5 bases). The CDR3 loop spans 15 amino acids. Trimming left V 6 bases short and J 6 bases short, with 19 bases between. The CDR3 protein is CASRRIRASGDTQYF. Written as DNA, the CDR3 is TGTGCCAGCAGGAGGATCCGGGCCTCGGGGGATACGCAGTATTTT.

This sequence joins TRBV2 and TRBJ1-2; no clear D. V was shortened by 6 bases and J by 4 bases, with 15 bases between the two germline ends. The CDR3 contains 14 residues. Germline CDR1 reads SNHLY; CDR2 reads FYNNEI. CDR3 residues: CASSGSLGSYGYTF. CDR3 coding DNA: TGTGCCAGCAGCGGAAGTCTCGGATCCTATGGCTACACCTTC.

The rearrangement links TRBV4-1 to TRBJ2-3; 8 nucleotides line up with TRBD1. The CDR3 spans 15 residues. V lost 3 bases to trimming and J lost 3 bases; unmatched junction nucleotides: 5. CDR1 is MGHRA and CDR2 is YSYEKL in the germline V gene. This CDR3 is CASSQGRTGTDTQYF. The CDR3 coding sequence is TGCGCCAGCAGCCAGGGGAGGACAGGGACAGATACGCAGTATTTT.

As DNA, the CDR3 is TGCAGTGCCCAAAACAGGGAGGGAGAGACCCAGTACTTC. Protein product: CSAQNREGETQYF. The chain uses TRBV20-1 and TRBJ2-5; D perhaps matches TRBD2 (7 bases). CDR3 length equals 13 residues. Germline assignment: CDR1 DFQATT and CDR2 SNEGSKA (reference sequence). V lost 6 bases to trimming and J lost 4 bases, with 15 bases between them.

The gene calls are TRBV4-3 and TRBJ1-4; TRBD1 aligns across 7 bases. CDR3 length: 17 residues. From germline, CDR1 is LGHNA and CDR2 YSLEER. V dropped 1 base and J dropped 3; count of bases not matched to a gene: 8. CDR3: CASSQASSGTANEKLFF. CDR3 coding DNA: TGCGCCAGCAGCCAAGCAAGTTCTGGGACAGCTAATGAAAAACTGTTTTTT.